One and the same sample provided the 10 T cell receptor beta chains below, sequenced in a study of blood T cell repertoires in COVID-19. Method: immunoSEQ multiplex PCR; TCRdb's copy keeps in-frame clones and lacks some. The sample contains some 150,000 clones, about 82% of which appear only once. What was sequenced was peripheral blood. The receptors originated from a woman aged 55-70 years with acute or convalescent COVID-19.

The chain recombines TRBV2 with TRBJ2-5, with 7 bases lining up with TRBD1. The CDR3 spans 12 residues. Germline loops: CDR1 SNHLY, CDR2 FYNNEI. With 10 bases clipped from V and 1 base from J, the junction kept 3 bases outside the gene matches. The CDR3 region is CATAGGQETQYF. In DNA form, the CDR3 reads TGTGCCACCGCAGGGGGCCAAGAGACCCAGTACTTC.

V and J are TRBV4-2 and TRBJ1-4, with unresolved D. This CDR3 has 15 amino acids. Germline V lookup: CDR1 LGHNA, CDR2 YNFKEQ. Trimming pared 1 base from V and 10 bases from J, leaving 16 bases between. CDR3 loop: CASSQGIMGDGKLFF. CDR3 in DNA: TGTGCCAGCAGCCAAGGTATAATGGGCGATGGAAAACTGTTTTTT.

CDR3 nucleotide sequence: TGCGCCAGCAGCACGGGACTAGCGGGGGGGCGCAATGAGCAGTTCTTC. The encoded protein is CASSTGLAGGRNEQFF. J is TRBJ2-1 and V is TRBV5-1, with 16 bases aligning to TRBD2. V lost 4 bases and J lost 6; bases outside the gene matches: 4. CDR3 size: 16 residues. Germline CDR1 is SGHRS and CDR2 is YFSETQ.

This chain connects TRBV9 to TRBJ2-5, with D perhaps matching TRBD2 (7 bases). The CDR3 length is 16 residues. The V end was cut by 0 bases, the J end by 5 bases, with 17 bases between. Per germline, CDR1 SGDLS and CDR2 YYNGEE. The CDR3 spells CASSVDSGGAGETQYF. The CDR3 coding sequence is TGTGCCAGCAGCGTAGACTCTGGGGGGGCCGGGGAGACCCAGTACTTC.

This sequence joins TRBV14 and TRBJ2-1, with a weak D call TRBD1 (6 bases). Trimming cost V 0 bases and J 4 bases, with 10 bases left between them. CDR3 length: 15 residues. Germline V CDR1 and CDR2: SGHDN, FVKESK. The CDR3 sequence is CASSQDDRWYNEQFF. The CDR3 nucleotides read TGTGCCAGCAGCCAAGATGACAGGTGGTACAATGAGCAGTTCTTC.

CDR3 coding DNA: TGTGCCAGCAGCGACCGGACTAGCGGGCGAGATACGCAGTATTTT. This codes for CASSDRTSGRDTQYF. V gene TRBV9 combines with J gene TRBJ2-3; 11 bases align to TRBD2. J lost 5 bases, V lost 3 bases, and 5 bases had no gene match. Looked up from germline, CDR1 is SGDLS and CDR2 is YYNGEE. The CDR3 length is 15 residues.

The rearrangement links TRBV24-1 to TRBJ2-3, with a weak D call TRBD1 (5 bases). The CDR3 is 13 residues long. Germline V gene sequence: CDR1 KGHDR, CDR2 SFDVKD. Trimming stripped 0 bases from V and 9 bases from J, with 9 bases between. CDR3 nucleotide sequence: TGTGCCACCAGTGATTTGAGGGGAAGGACGCAGTATTTT. It codes for CATSDLRGRTQYF.

In its sample, this clone was seen a few times. The chain recombines TRBV10-2 with TRBJ2-1; 15 bases map to TRBD2. V lost 6 bases and J lost 16; bases outside the gene matches: 13. CDR1 WSHSY and CDR2 SAAADI come from the germline V gene. CDR3 length: 15 residues. DNA of the CDR3: TGCGCCAGCAGCGACGGACTAGCGGGGGGGTCCTTGGACTTCTTC. Amino acids: CASSDGLAGGSLDFF.

The genes are TRBV28 and TRBJ1-1, with a tentative D call TRBD1 (6 bases). The CDR3 consists of 13 residues. With 6 bases removed from V and 2 bases from J, the gap between germline ends came to 10 bases. Germline lookup yields CDR1 MDHEN and CDR2 SYDVKM. The CDR3 bases are TGTGCCAGCAGAGGACAGAGAAACACTGAAGCTTTCTTT. Its protein is CASRGQRNTEAFF.

The gene calls are TRBV11-2 and TRBJ1-6; 7 nucleotides agree with TRBD1. CDR3 size: 15 residues. The V gene's germline CDR1 is SGHAT and CDR2 FQNNGV. The V and J ends lost 3 bases and 5 bases, in that order; junction bases with no gene match: 4. The CDR3 DNA reads as TGTGCCAGCAGCTTCTCAGGGGGGAATAATTCACCCCTCCACTTT. Protein product: CASSFSGGNNSPLHF. Combining the CDR3 with reference TRBV11-2 and TRBJ1-6 gives the whole variable domain EAGVAQSPRYKIIEKRQSVAFWCNPISGHATLYWYQQILGQGPKLLIQFQNNGVVDDSQLPKDRFSAERLKGVDSTLKIQPAKLEDSAVYLCASSFSGGNNSPLHFGNGTRLTVT.